The 15 T cell receptor beta chains below come from one sample, sequenced in a study of OX40 agonist ivuxolimab in advanced cancers. Library preparation employed the immunoSEQ multiplex PCR assay. As stored in TCRdb, this immuneACCESS dataset retains in-frame rearrangements with V and J assigned. A fraction of the clones does not appear; measured against another copy, unresolved V genes explain less than half of the discrepancy, and the remainder lacks a known reason. This sample lists 68,000 or so clones; roughly 80% were detected once. The top ten hold around 9.9% of the sample. The sample was CD4+ or CD8+ T cells sorted from blood, taken in a trial of the OX40 agonist ivuxolimab. These receptors were collected from an adult with an advanced solid tumor such as melanoma, head and neck, liver or kidney cancer.

This rearrangement joins TRBV7-2 to TRBJ2-5; the match to TRBD1 covers 7 bases. With V trimmed by 5 bases and J by 1 base, 4 bases remained unmatched. The CDR3 loop spans 14 amino acids. The germline V gene has CDR1 SGHTA and CDR2 FQGNSA. The CDR3 loop is CASSVGTVQETQYF. CDR3 coding DNA: TGTGCCAGCAGCGTCGGGACAGTCCAAGAGACCCAGTACTTC. Full variable domain (remainder filled in from reference TRBV7-2 and TRBJ2-5): GAGVSQSPSNKVTEKGKDVELRCDPISGHTALYWYRQSLGQGLEFLIYFQGNSAPDKSGLPSDRFSAERTGGSVSTLTIQRTQQEDSAVYLCASSVGTVQETQYFGPGTRLLVL.

The chain carries TRBV7-9 and TRBJ1-3, with D unclear. V was cut by 1 base and J by 4 bases, with 5 bases left in between. The CDR3 runs 13 residues. Germline loops: CDR1 SEHNR, CDR2 FQNEAQ (reference sequence). This chain's CDR3 is CASSLGEGNTIYF. The CDR3 region has the DNA TGTGCCAGCAGCTTAGGAGAGGGAAACACCATATATTTT.

The rearrangement uses TRBV7-2 and TRBJ1-6; 7 nucleotides agree with TRBD1. The CDR3 runs 19 residues. The germline CDR1 and CDR2 sequences are SGHTA and FQGNSA. With V trimmed by 1 base and J by 4 bases, 13 bases remained unmatched. The CDR3 reads CASSLGGRTGATYNSPLHF. The DNA for the CDR3 is TGTGCCAGCAGCTTAGGGGGGAGAACAGGGGCCACTTATAATTCACCCCTCCACTTT.

The gene calls are TRBV6-5 and TRBJ2-3; 10 bases are shared with TRBD1. The CDR3 has 13 residues. The ends lost 6 bases at V and 5 bases at J; junction bases unmatched: 2. CDR1 and CDR2 from the germline V gene are MNHEY and SVGAGI. The CDR3 sequence: CASRGDRGDTQYF. The CDR3 nucleotides are TGTGCCAGCAGGGGGGACAGGGGAGATACGCAGTATTTT.

The rearrangement uses TRBV7-8 and TRBJ1-4; D not resolved. V was shortened by 1 base and J by 6 bases, with 9 bases between the two germline ends. CDR1 SGHVS and CDR2 FQNEAQ come from the germline V gene. The CDR3 is made up of 14 amino acids. DNA for the CDR3: TGTGCCAGCAGCTTAGAGCCCCTGGATGAAAAACTGTTTTTT. Its translation: CASSLEPLDEKLFF. The whole variable domain, remainder taken from reference TRBV7-8 and TRBJ1-4, is GAGVSQSPRYKVAKRGQDVALRCDPISGHVSLFWYQQALGQGPEFLTYFQNEAQLDKSGLPSDRFFAERPEGSVSTLKIQRTQQEDSAVYLCASSLEPLDEKLFFGSGTQLSVL.

This chain links TRBV6-5 with TRBJ2-2; D assignment may be TRBD1 or TRBD2 (5 bases each). This CDR3 contains 15 residues. Germline CDR1 is MNHEY and CDR2 is SVGAGI. V lost 6 bases, J lost 6 bases, and 17 bases lay in between. The CDR3 loop reads CASSPGRGAAGELFF. DNA for the CDR3: TGTGCCAGCAGCCCCGGACGAGGGGCAGCCGGGGAGCTGTTTTTT.

The CDR3 reads CASSIKLINEKLFF. For the CDR3, the DNA is TGTGCCAGTAGTATAAAACTGATTAATGAAAAACTGTTTTTT. V usage is TRBV19 and J usage is TRBJ1-4; D remains ambiguous. Germline V lookup: CDR1 LNHDA, CDR2 SQIVND (reference sequence). This CDR3 has 14 residues. Trimming stripped 2 bases from V and 4 bases from J, with 8 bases between.

The rearrangement links TRBV21-1 to TRBJ2-1. TRBV21-1 is flagged as a pseudogene. The CDR3 extends over 18 amino acids. The CDR3 coding sequence is TGTGCCAGCAGCAAAAATCCCGCCCGGGCCGAACTAAACAATGAGCAGTTCTTC. Its protein is CASSKNPARAELNNEQFF.

The V gene is TRBV7-2, the J gene TRBJ2-7; the match to TRBD1 covers 7 bases. Germline lookup yields CDR1 SGHTA and CDR2 FQGNSA. This CDR3 is built from 14 residues. The junction had 2 bases not matched to a gene; V was cut back by 1 base and J by 2 bases. The CDR3 region is CASSLDRGTYEQYF. CDR3 sequence (DNA): TGTGCCAGCAGCTTAGACAGGGGAACCTACGAGCAGTACTTC.

The V and J genes are TRBV7-2 and TRBJ2-3; D is perhaps TRBD2 (6 bases). CDR1 and CDR2 from the germline V gene are SGHTA and FQGNSA. The CDR3 totals 12 residues. V dropped 2 bases and J dropped 11 bases, with 11 bases sitting between them. The CDR3 DNA reads TGTGCCAGCAGCTTAAGACTAGGGGAGCAGTATTTT. Its translation is CASSLRLGEQYF.

The V and J genes are TRBV7-9 and TRBJ1-5; 9 bases map to TRBD1. Germline CDR1 SEHNR, CDR2 FQNEAQ (reference sequence). V gave up 4 bases and J gave up 7 bases; unmatched junction bases: 5. The CDR3 has 14 residues. As DNA, the CDR3 is TGTGCCAGCAGCTCTGGGACAGGGTTGCAGCCCCAGCATTTT. Translated, it gives CASSSGTGLQPQHF. The variable domain in full, with the rest retrieved from reference TRBV7-9 and TRBJ1-5, is DTGVSQNPRHKITKRGQNVTFRCDPISEHNRLYWYRQTLGQGPEFLTYFQNEAQLEKSRLLSDRFSAERPKGSFSTLEIQRTEQGDSAMYLCASSSGTGLQPQHFGDGTRLSIL.

The chain couples TRBV2 to TRBJ2-7, with D perhaps TRBD2 (5 bases). Deletions cut 3 bases from V and 2 bases from J, with 8 bases between. From germline, CDR1 is SNHLY and CDR2 FYNNEI. The CDR3 is made up of 13 amino acids. The CDR3 reads CASSDGLTYEQYV. CDR3 sequence (DNA): TGTGCCAGCAGTGACGGACTTACCTACGAGCAGTACGTC.

This chain joins TRBV5-4 and TRBJ2-3; 10 bases match TRBD2. The ends lost 5 bases at V and 0 bases at J; junction bases unmatched: 3. The CDR3 runs to 15 residues. Germline V CDR1 and CDR2: SGHNT, YYREEE (reference sequence). In DNA, the CDR3 is TGTGCCAGCAGACGGACTAGCGGAAGCACAGATACGCAGTATTTT. This gives the protein CASRRTSGSTDTQYF. Looking up the rest from reference TRBV5-4 and TRBJ2-3 gives the full variable domain: ETGVTQSPTHLIKTRGQQVTLRCSSQSGHNTVSWYQQALGQGPQFIFQYYREEENGRGNFPPRFSGLQFPNYSSELNVNALELDDSALYLCASRRTSGSTDTQYFGPGTRLTVL.

CDR3 DNA sequence: TGTGCCAGCAGCCAAGGGCTGAGGCAGGGGATATTTGAAGCTTTCTTT. Translated, it gives CASSQGLRQGIFEAFF. The chain couples TRBV4-2 to TRBJ1-1; D may be TRBD1 (6 bases). Germline assignment: CDR1 LGHNA and CDR2 YNFKEQ. Trimming took off 1 base at V and 7 bases at J, with 19 bases between the two ends. The CDR3 is 16 amino acids.

J is TRBJ2-5 and V is TRBV1; TRBD1, as called in the table, went unchecked against the DNA. TRBV1 is flagged as a pseudogene. The CDR3 runs 13 residues. CDR3 nucleotide sequence: TGCACCAGCAGCCAGGCCCCACGAGAGACCCAGTACTTC. It translates to CTSSQAPRETQYF.